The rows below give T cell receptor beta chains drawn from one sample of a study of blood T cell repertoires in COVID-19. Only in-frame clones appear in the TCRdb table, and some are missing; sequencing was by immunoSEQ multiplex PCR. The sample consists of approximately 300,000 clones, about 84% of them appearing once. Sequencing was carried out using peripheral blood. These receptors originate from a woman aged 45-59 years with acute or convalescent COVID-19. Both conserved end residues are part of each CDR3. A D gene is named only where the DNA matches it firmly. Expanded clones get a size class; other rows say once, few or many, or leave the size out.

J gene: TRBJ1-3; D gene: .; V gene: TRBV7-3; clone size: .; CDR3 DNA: TGTGCCAGCAGCTCCGGGAGGCCGAACTCTGGAAACACCATATATTTT; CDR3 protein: CASSSGRPNSGNTIYF
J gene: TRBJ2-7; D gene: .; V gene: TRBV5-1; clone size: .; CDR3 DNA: TGCGCCAGCAGCTTGGCTGGAGCGAGCTCCTACGAGCAGTACTTC; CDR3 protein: CASSLAGASSYEQYF
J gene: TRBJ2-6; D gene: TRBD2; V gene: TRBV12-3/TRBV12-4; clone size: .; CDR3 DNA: TGTGCCAGCGGGAGGGCTGGGGCCAACGTCCTGACTTTC; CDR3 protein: CASGRAGANVLTF
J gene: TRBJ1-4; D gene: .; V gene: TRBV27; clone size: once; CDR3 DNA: TGTGCCAGCAGTCCATTTGCAACTAATGAAAAACTGTTTTTT; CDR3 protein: CASSPFATNEKLFF
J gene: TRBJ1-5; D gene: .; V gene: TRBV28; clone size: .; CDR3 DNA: TGTGCCAGCAGCTTGGAGGGAAGTTGGGACAATCAGCCCCAGCATTTT; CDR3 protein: CASSLEGSWDNQPQHF
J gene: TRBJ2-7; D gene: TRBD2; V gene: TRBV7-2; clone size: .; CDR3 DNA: TGTGCCAGCAGCTCATATGGAGCGGGAGTGGGGGAGCAGTACTTC; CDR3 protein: CASSSYGAGVGEQYF
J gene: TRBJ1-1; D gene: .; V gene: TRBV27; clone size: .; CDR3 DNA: TGTGCCAGCAGTTCGCAGGCGGGACGGCATATGAACACTGAAGCTTTCTTT; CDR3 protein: CASSSQAGRHMNTEAFF
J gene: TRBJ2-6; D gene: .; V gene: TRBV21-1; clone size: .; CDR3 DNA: TGTGCCAGCAGCAAAGGGGCCGGGAGGACGAAAAGCTCTGGGGCCAACGTCCTGACTTTC; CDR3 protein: CASSKGAGRTKSSGANVLTF
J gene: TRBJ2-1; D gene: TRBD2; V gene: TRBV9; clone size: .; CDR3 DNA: TGTGCCAGCAGCGTTGGTTGGGCTAGCGGGCAGAACAATGAGCAGTTCTTC; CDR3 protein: CASSVGWASGQNNEQFF
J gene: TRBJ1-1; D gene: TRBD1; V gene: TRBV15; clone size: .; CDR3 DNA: TGTGCCTTTTCGACAGGGCTGAACACTGAAGCTTTCTTT; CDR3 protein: CAFSTGLNTEAFF
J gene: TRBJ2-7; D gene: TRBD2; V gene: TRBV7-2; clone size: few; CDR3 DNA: TGTGCCAGCAGCTCTCGGGCCGCGTTAGCGGGAGATTTCTACGAGCAGTACTTC; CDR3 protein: CASSSRAALAGDFYEQYF
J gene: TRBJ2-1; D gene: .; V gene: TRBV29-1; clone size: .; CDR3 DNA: TGCAGCGTTGGGCCAGGGGTATACAATGAGCAGTTCTTC; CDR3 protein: CSVGPGVYNEQFF
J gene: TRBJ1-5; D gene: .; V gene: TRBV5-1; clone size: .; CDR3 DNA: TGCGCCAGCAGCTTACAGGGTAATCAGCCCCAGCATTTT; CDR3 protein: CASSLQGNQPQHF
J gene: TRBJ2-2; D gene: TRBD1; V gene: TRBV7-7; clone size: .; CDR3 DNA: TGTGCCAGCAGCCCGGGACAGGGCAAGAACACCGGGGAGCTGTTTTTT; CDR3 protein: CASSPGQGKNTGELFF
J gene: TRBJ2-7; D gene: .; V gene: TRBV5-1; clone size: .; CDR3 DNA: TGCGCCAGCAGCTTGGCCCCCCTCACTAGGAGCTCCTACGAGCAGTACTTC; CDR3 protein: CASSLAPLTRSSYEQYF
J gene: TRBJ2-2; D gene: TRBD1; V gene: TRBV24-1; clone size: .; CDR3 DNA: TGTGCCACCAGTGATTACCGACAGGGGTCCGGGGAGCTGTTTTTT; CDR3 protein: CATSDYRQGSGELFF
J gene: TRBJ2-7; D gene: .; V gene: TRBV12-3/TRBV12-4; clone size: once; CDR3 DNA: TGTGCCAGCAGCCCGGACAGCGGCTACGAGCAGTACTTC; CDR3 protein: CASSPDSGYEQYF
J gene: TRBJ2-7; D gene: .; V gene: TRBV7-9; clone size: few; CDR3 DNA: TGTGCCAGCAGCAGATACAGGGGACTGGGCGAGCAGTACTTC; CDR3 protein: CASSRYRGLGEQYF
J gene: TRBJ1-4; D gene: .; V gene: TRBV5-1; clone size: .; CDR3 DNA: TGCGCCAGCAGCCCGGTCGGAGTAACTAATGAAAAACTGTTTTTT; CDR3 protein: CASSPVGVTNEKLFF
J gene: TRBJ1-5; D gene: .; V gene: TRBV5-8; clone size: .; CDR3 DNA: TGTGCCAGCAGCCGTCGGGGTCAGCCCCAGCATTTT; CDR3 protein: CASSRRGQPQHF
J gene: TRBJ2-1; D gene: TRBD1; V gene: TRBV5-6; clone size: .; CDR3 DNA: TGTGCCAGCAGCCAAAAAATCCGGGACAGCCTTAAAGAGCAGTTCTTC; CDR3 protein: CASSQKIRDSLKEQFF
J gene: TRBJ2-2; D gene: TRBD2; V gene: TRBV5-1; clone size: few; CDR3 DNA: TGCGCCAGCAGCCCCGCTAGCGGGAGGGCCCCGAACACCGGGGAGCTGTTTTTT; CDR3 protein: CASSPASGRAPNTGELFF
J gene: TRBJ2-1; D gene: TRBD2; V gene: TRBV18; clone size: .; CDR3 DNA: TGTGCCAGCTCACCTCGGACTAGCGGGAGAATCAATGAGCAGTTCTTC; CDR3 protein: CASSPRTSGRINEQFF
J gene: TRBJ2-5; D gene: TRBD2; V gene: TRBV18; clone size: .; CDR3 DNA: TGTGCCAGCTCACCCATGGCGGGAGGGCAAGAGACCCAGTACTTC; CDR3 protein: CASSPMAGGQETQYF
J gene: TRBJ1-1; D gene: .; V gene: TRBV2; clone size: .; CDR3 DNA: TGTGCCAGCAGGTCGGACTGGGCCCGTTCCGGCACTGAAGCTTTCTTT; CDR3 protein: CASRSDWARSGTEAFF
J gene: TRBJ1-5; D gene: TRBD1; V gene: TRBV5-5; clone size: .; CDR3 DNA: TGTGCCAGCAGCTTGGAAGGACAGGGAATGTTCCAGCCCCAGCATTTT; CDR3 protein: CASSLEGQGMFQPQHF
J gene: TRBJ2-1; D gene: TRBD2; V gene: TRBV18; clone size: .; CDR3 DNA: TGTGCCAGCTCACTCCCACTAGCGGGCCTCAATGAGCAGTTCTTC; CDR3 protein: CASSLPLAGLNEQFF
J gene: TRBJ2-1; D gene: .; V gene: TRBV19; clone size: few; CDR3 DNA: TGTGCCAGTAAGAAAGCCTCGAATGAGCAGTTCTTC; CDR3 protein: CASKKASNEQFF
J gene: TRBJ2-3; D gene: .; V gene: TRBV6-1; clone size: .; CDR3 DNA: TGTGCCAGCAGTGACCCGACAGGCAGGGGAACAGATACGCAGTATTTT; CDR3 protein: CASSDPTGRGTDTQYF
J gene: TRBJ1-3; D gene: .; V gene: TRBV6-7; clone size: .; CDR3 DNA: TGTGCCAGCAGCCCAGGGTGGACCATATATTTT; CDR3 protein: CASSPGWTIYF
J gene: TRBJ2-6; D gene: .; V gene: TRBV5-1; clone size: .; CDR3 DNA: TGCGCCAGCAGTGCAGGCCCCGGGGCCAACGTCCTGACTTTC; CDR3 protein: CASSAGPGANVLTF
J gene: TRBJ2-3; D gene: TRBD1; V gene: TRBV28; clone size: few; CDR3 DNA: TGTGCCAGCAGTCCATGGACAGGGTGGGCAGATACGCAGTATTTT; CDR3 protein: CASSPWTGWADTQYF
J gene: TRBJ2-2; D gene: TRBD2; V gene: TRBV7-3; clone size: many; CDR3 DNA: TGTGCCAGCAGCTTGGCTAGCGGCACCGGGGAGCTGTTTTTT; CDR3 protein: CASSLASGTGELFF
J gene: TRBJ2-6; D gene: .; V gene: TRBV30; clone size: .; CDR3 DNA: TGTGCCTGGAGTGTAGCAGGGTCGGGGGCCAACGTCCTGACTTTC; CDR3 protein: CAWSVAGSGANVLTF
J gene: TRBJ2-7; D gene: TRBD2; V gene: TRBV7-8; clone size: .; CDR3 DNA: TGTGCCAGCAGCTTACGGGGGGACGGGCAGTACTTC; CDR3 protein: CASSLRGDGQYF
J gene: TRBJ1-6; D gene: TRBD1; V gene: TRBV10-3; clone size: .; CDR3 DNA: TGTGCCATCAGTGAGTCAGACAGGGACTCACCCCTCCACTTT; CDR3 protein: CAISESDRDSPLHF
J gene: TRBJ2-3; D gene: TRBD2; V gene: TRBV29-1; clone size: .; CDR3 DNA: TGCAGCGTGATCGGAGGACTAGCGAGCACAGATACGCAGTATTTT; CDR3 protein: CSVIGGLASTDTQYF
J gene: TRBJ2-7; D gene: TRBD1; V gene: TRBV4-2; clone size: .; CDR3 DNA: TGTGCCAGCAGTGCCCGGGACAGGGGCTCCTACGAGCAGTACTTC; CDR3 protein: CASSARDRGSYEQYF
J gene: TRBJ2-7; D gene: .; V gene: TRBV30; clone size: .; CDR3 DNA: TGTGCCTGGAGCGCTCAGGTATCCGAGCAGTACTTC; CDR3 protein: CAWSAQVSEQYF
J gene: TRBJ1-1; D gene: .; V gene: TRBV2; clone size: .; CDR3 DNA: TGTGCCAGCATCGGACATCTGAACACTGAAGCTTTCTTT; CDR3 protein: CASIGHLNTEAFF
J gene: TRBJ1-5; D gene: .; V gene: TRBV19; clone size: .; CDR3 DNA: TGTGCCAGTAGTATAGACCCTCCCCTGGAGGGGCCCCAGCATTTT; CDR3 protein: CASSIDPPLEGPQHF
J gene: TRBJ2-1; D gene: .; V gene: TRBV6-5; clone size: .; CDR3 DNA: TGTGCCAGCAGTTTCCACATCACTGAGCAGTTCTTC; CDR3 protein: CASSFHITEQFF
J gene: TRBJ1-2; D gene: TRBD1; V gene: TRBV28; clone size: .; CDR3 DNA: TGTGCCAGCACTTTGACAGGGAACTATGGCTACACCTTC; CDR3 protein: CASTLTGNYGYTF
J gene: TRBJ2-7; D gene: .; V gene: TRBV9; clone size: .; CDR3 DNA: TGTGCCAGCAGCGTAGGGGGCGGCGAGCAGTACTTC; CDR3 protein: CASSVGGGEQYF
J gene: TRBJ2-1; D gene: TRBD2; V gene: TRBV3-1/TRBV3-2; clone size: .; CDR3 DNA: TGTGCCAGCAGCCAAGAGGGGGGGAAGCAGTTCTTC; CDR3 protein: CASSQEGGKQFF
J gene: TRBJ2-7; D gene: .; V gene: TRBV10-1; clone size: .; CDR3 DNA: TGCGCCACCGGGGGGCTCCCCACGGGGTCCTACGAGCAGTACTTC; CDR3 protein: CATGGLPTGSYEQYF
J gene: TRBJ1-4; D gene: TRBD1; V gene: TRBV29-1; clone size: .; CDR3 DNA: TGCAGCGTCGGCGACAGGGGGGGAGGTGAAAAACTGTTTTTT; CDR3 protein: CSVGDRGGGEKLFF
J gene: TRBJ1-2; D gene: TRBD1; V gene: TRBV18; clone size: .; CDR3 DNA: TGTGCCAGCTCACCACAACTTCCGGGACAGGGTATAGTTGGCTACACCTTC; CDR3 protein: CASSPQLPGQGIVGYTF
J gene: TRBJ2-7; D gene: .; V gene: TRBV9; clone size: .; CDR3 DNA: TGTGCCAGCAGCGTTGGACTTTTAGGGGAGCAGTACTTC; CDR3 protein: CASSVGLLGEQYF
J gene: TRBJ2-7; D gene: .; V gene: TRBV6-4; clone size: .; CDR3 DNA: TGTGCCAGCAGTAAGGACAGTGGCTCCTACGAGCAGTACTTC; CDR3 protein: CASSKDSGSYEQYF
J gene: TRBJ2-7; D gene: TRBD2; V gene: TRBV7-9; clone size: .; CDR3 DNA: TGTGCCAGCAGCCCCGGGACTAGCGGGAGAACCTACGAGCAGTACTTC; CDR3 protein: CASSPGTSGRTYEQYF
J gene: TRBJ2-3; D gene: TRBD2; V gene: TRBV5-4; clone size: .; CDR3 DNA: TGTGCCAGCAGCGGTCGGACTAGCGGTAGCACAGATACGCAGTATTTT; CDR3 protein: CASSGRTSGSTDTQYF
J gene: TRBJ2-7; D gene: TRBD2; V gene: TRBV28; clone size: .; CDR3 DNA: TGTGCCAGCGGGACTAGCGGGAGGACCTACGAGCAGTACTTC; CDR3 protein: CASGTSGRTYEQYF
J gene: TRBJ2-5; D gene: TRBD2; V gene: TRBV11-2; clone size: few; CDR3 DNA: TGTGCCAGCAGCTTAGTAGGACTAGCGGGAGAGACCCAGTACTTC; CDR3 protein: CASSLVGLAGETQYF
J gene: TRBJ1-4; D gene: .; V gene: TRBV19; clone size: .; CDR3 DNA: TGTGCCAGTAAATTTTCGGTTAATGAAAAACTGTTTTTT; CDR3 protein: CASKFSVNEKLFF
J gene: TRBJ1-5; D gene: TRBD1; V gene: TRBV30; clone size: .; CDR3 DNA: TGTGCCTGGAGTCGGGACAGGGTGAGTAGGGGCAATCAGCCCCAGCATTTT; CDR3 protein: CAWSRDRVSRGNQPQHF
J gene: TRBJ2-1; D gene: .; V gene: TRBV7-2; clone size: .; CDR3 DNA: TGTGCCAGCAGCTTATTAGGGGGGGTTTACAATGAGCAGTTCTTC; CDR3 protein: CASSLLGGVYNEQFF